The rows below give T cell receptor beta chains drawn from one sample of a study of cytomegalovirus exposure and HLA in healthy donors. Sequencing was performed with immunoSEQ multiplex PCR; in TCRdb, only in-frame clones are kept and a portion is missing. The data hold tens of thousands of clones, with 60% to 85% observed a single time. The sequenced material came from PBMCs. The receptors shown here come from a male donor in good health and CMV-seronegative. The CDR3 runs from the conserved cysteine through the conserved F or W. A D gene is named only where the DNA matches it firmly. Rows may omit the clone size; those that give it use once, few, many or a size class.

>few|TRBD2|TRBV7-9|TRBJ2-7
TGTGCCAGCAGCCCAGGGACTAGCGGGAGCTCCTACGAGCAGTACTTC
CASSPGTSGSSYEQYF
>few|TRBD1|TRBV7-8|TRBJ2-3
TGTGCCAGCAGCTTAGTCTGGACAGGGGAGACAGATACGCAGTATTTT
CASSLVWTGETDTQYF
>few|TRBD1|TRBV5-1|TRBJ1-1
TGCGCCAGCAGCGCGGGACAGTCCGGCACTGAAGCTTTCTTT
CASSAGQSGTEAFF
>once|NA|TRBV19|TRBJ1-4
TGTGCCAGTAGTATTCGGAGAGAAAAACTGTTTTTT
CASSIRREKLFF
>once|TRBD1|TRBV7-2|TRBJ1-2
TGTGCCAGCAGCTTGGACGGGACAGCCTATGGCTACACCTTC
CASSLDGTAYGYTF
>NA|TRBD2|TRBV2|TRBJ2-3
TGTGCCAGCAGTACTAGCGGGAGTGGCACAGATACGCAGTATTTT
CASSTSGSGTDTQYF
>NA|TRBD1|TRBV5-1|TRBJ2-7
TGCGCCAGCAGCTCAAGACAGGGGGGCGGCCTCTACGAGCAGTACTTC
CASSSRQGGGLYEQYF
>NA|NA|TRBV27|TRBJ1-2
TGTGCCAGCAGTTTCCGTACAGGCAACTATGGCTACACCTTC
CASSFRTGNYGYTF
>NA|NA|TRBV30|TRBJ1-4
TGTGCCTGGTCCCCGGGGACTAATGAAAAACTGTTTTTT
CAWSPGTNEKLFF
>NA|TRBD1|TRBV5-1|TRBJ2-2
TGCGCCAGCAGCCTATTAACAGGGGGGACCGGGGAGCTGTTTTTT
CASSLLTGGTGELFF
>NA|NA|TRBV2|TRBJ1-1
TGTGCCAGCATTGGGGGGTTGAACACTGAAGCTTTCTTT
CASIGGLNTEAFF
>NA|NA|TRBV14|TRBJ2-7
TGTGCCAGCAGCCAAGACCCCATTGGTTCGACAAGCTACGAGCAGTACTTC
CASSQDPIGSTSYEQYF
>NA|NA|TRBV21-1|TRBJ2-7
TGTGCCAGCAGCGATAAACAGGTTTGCAACAGGTCCGTCCGCGAGCAGTACTTC
CASSDKQVCNRSVREQYF
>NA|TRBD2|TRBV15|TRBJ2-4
TGTGCCACCAGCAGAGATCAGGCGGGAGGGCGGGTCATTCAGTACTTC
CATSRDQAGGRVIQYF
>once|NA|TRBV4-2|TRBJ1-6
TGTGCCAGCAGCCAAGATTCGGGGATTGGGTCACCCCTCCACTTT
CASSQDSGIGSPLHF
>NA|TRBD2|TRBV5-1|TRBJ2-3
TGCGCCAGCAGCTCGACCGGACTAGCGGGAGATACGCAGTATTTT
CASSSTGLAGDTQYF
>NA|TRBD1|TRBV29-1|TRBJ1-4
TGCAGCGTTGAAGATCGAAACAGGGGTTCTGAAAAACTGTTTTTT
CSVEDRNRGSEKLFF
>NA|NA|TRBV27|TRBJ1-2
TGTGCCAGCAGTCTAACAGGAAACTATGGCTACCCCTTC
CASSLTGNYGYPF
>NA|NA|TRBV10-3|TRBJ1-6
TGTGCCATCAGCCCCGGGTTTTATTCACCCCTCCACTTT
CAISPGFYSPLHF
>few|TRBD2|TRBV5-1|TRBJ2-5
TGCGCCAGCAGCTTGTGGTCCCAGCGGGACTCACAAGAGACCCAGTACTTC
CASSLWSQRDSQETQYF
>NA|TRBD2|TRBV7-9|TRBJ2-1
TGTGCCAGCAGCTTCGAGGGAGGGTACAATGAGCAGTTCTTC
CASSFEGGYNEQFF
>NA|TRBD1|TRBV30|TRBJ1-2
TGTGCCTGGACCGGCAGGGGGCAAGACTATGGCTACACCTTC
CAWTGRGQDYGYTF
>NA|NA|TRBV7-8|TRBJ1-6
TGTGCCAGCAGCCATACCACAGGGAACTCCTATAATTCACCCCTCCACTTT
CASSHTTGNSYNSPLHF
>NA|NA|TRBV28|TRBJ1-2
TGTGCCAGCAGTTTACCGGGAAGCTATGGCTACACCTTC
CASSLPGSYGYTF
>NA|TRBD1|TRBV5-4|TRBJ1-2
TGTGCCAGCAGCCCTGGAGACAGGGTCGGTAACTATGGCTACACCTTC
CASSPGDRVGNYGYTF
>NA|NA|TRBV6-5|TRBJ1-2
TGTGCCAGCAGTTACAGCCCCATCGACTATGGCTACACCTTC
CASSYSPIDYGYTF
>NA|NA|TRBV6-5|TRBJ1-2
TGTGCCAGCAGTTACGGGAGGGCCTATGGCTACACCTTC
CASSYGRAYGYTF
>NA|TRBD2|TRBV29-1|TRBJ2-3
TGCAGCGTAGCGGGGTGGGGCCCATACCAACTGTCGACAGATACGCAGTATTTT
CSVAGWGPYQLSTDTQYF
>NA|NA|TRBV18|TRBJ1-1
TGTGCCAGCTCACCCTCCGAATCCCTAGACTCGTTCGCTGAAGCTTTCTTT
CASSPSESLDSFAEAFF
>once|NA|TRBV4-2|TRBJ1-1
TGTGCCAGCAGCCAAGGATGGGGGGGTTATTATGACACTGAAGCTTTCTTT
CASSQGWGGYYDTEAFF
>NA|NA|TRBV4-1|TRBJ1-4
TGCGCCAGCAGCCGTCCGAACATCCAGGGTCACGCTAATGAAAAACTGTTTTTT
CASSRPNIQGHANEKLFF
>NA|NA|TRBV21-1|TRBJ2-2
TGTGCCAGCAGCAACGGGAGTTTTCGGGGCGGGGAGCTGTTTTTT
CASSNGSFRGGELFF
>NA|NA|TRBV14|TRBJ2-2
TGTGCCAGCAATAGGCACACTAGCGGGGAGCTGTTTTTT
CASNRHTSGELFF
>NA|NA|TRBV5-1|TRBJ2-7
TGCGCCAGCAGCCAAATGGTCGGGAGTCACAACGAGCAGTACTTC
CASSQMVGSHNEQYF
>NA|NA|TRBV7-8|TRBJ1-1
TGTGCCAGCAGCTTACTTAGACAGAGAAACACTGAAGCTTTCTTT
CASSLLRQRNTEAFF
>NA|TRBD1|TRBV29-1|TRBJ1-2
TGCAGCGTTGAAATGGAAACAGGGGCCTCTGGCTACACCTTC
CSVEMETGASGYTF
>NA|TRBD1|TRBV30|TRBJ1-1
TGTGCCTGGATCCGGACAGGACCTGAAGCTTTCTTT
CAWIRTGPEAFF
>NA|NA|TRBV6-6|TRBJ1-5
TGTGCCAGCAGTTACTCTGGCGGTAATAGCAATCAGCCCCAGCATTTT
CASSYSGGNSNQPQHF
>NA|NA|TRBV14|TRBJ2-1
TGTGCCAGCAGCCAGGGGGTGGGGACTGGCTACAATGAGCAGTTCTTC
CASSQGVGTGYNEQFF
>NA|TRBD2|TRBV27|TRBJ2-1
TGTGCCAGCAGTACCCCTAGCGGAGGAACCTCCTACAATGAGCAGTTCTTC
CASSTPSGGTSYNEQFF
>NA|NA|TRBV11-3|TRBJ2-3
TGTGCCAGCAGCTTAAATCAGGCTGCAGATACGCAGTATTTT
CASSLNQAADTQYF
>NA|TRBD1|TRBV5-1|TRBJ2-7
TGCGCCAGCAGCCAAGGACAGGGGGCATCCTACGAGCAGTACTTC
CASSQGQGASYEQYF
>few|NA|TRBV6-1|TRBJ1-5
TGTGCCAGCAGTGCCACCTCCCGGTGGCAGCCCCAGCATTTT
CASSATSRWQPQHF
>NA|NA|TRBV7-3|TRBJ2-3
TGTGCCAGCAGCCCCCGAGGGAACCCCACAGATACGCAGTATTTT
CASSPRGNPTDTQYF
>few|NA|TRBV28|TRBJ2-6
TGTGCCAGCAGACCCGGACAGTTCTCTGGGGCCAACGTCCTGACTTTC
CASRPGQFSGANVLTF
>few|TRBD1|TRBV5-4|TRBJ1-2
TGTGCCAGCAGCCCGGGACAGGGAGCTGGCTACACCTTC
CASSPGQGAGYTF
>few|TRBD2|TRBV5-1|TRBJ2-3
TGCGCCAGCAGCATAAGCGGGAGTGGCACAGATACGCAGTATTTT
CASSISGSGTDTQYF